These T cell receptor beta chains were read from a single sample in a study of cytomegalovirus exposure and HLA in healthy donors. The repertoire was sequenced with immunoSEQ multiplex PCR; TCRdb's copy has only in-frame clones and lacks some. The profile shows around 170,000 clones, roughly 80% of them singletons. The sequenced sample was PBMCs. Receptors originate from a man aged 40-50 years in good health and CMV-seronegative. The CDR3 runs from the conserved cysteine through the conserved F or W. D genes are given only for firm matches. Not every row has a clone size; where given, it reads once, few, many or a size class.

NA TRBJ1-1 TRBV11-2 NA TGTGCCAGCAGCTTAGATGTCAGGGTCACTGAAGCTTTCTTT CASSLDVRVTEAFF
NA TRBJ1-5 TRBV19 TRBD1 TGTGCCAGTACCGGGACAGGTGCGGTGATGGCAAATCAGCCCCAGCATTTT CASTGTGAVMANQPQHF
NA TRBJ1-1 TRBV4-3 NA TGCGCCAGCAGCCCGAGGTCAGTGGGAGCAAACACTGAAGCTTTCTTT CASSPRSVGANTEAFF
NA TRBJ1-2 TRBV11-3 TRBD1 TGTGCCAGCAGCTTAGAACTAGGGGGCCTCCGCTATGGCTACACCTTC CASSLELGGLRYGYTF
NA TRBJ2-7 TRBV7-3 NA TGTGCCAGCAGCTTACCCGGGTACGAGCAGTACTTC CASSLPGYEQYF
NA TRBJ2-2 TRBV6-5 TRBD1 TGTGCCAGCAGTTCTCCCGGACAGGGGGCGCGGGAGCTGTTTTTT CASSSPGQGARELFF
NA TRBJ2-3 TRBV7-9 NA TGTGCCAGCAGCTCCGGAGGGACAGATACGCAGTATTTT CASSSGGTDTQYF
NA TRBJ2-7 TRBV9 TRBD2 TGTGCCAGCAGCGTACATAGCGGGAGTTCCTACGAGCAGTACTTC CASSVHSGSSYEQYF
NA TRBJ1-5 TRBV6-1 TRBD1 TGTGCCAGCAGTGGATACAGGGGAATCGAACAGCCCCAGCATTTT CASSGYRGIEQPQHF
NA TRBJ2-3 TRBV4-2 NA TGTGCCAGCAGCCTCGACTTAACCACAGATACGCAGTATTTT CASSLDLTTDTQYF
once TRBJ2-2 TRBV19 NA TGTGCCACCGGGACTCACACGTTGGCCGGGGAGCTGTTTTTT CATGTHTLAGELFF
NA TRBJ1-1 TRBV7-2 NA TGTGCCAGCAGCACAACGAACACTGAAGCTTTCTTT CASSTTNTEAFF
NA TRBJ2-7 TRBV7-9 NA TGTGCCAGCAGCTTACCAGGTGCCTACGAGCAGTACTTC CASSLPGAYEQYF
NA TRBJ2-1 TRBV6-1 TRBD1 TGTGCCAGCAGGGGGGGGGACAGGGGCTACAATGAGCAGTTCTTC CASRGGDRGYNEQFF
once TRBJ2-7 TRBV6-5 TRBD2 TGTGCCAGCACCACCGGGGGGGCCACCTACGAGCAGTACTTC CASTTGGATYEQYF
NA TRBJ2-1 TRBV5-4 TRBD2 TGTGCCAGCAGCTTGGGGGGCGGGGGAGGCTACAATGAGCAGTTCTTC CASSLGGGGGYNEQFF
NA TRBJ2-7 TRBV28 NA TGTGCCAGCAGTTCCCTCGGGCAGGGTGACTACGAGCAGTACTTC CASSSLGQGDYEQYF
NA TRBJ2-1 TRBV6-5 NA TGTGCCAGCAGTTACTCGACTCTAGCTCGGAATGAGCAGTTCTTC CASSYSTLARNEQFF
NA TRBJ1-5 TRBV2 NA TGTGCCAGCAGTGAAATGAGATCGCCCCAGCATTTT CASSEMRSPQHF
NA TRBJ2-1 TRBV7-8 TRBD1 TGTGCCAGCAGCCCAAGGGACAGGGGGCTCAACAATGAGCAGTTCTTC CASSPRDRGLNNEQFF
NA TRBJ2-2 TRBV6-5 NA TGTGCCAGCAGTTCTAGAGGGAGGAACACCGGGGAGCTGTTTTTT CASSSRGRNTGELFF
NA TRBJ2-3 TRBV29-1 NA TGCAGCGGAGGGTTCCAGGGGACAGATACGCAGTATTTT CSGGFQGTDTQYF
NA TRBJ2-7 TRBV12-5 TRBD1 TGTGCTAGTGCCCGGACAGGGAACGGCTACGAGCAGTACTTC CASARTGNGYEQYF
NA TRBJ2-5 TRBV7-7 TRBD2 TGTGCTAGCAGCTTGGGGGGGCAAGAGACCCAGTACTTC CASSLGGQETQYF
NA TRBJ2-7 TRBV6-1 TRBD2 TGTGCCAGCAGTGTTCTAGCGGGTAGTATTCAAACCTACGAGCAGTACTTC CASSVLAGSIQTYEQYF
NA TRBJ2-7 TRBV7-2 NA TGTGCCAGCAGCTTAGGTCGTCCCTACGAGCAGTACTTC CASSLGRPYEQYF
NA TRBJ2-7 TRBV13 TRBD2 TGTGCCAGCCAAAAGCGGGAACCTCCCTACGAGCAGTACTTC CASQKREPPYEQYF
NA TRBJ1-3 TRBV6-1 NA TGTGCCAGCAGTGAAACGGAGAACACCATATATTTT CASSETENTIYF
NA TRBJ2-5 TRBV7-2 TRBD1 TGTGCCAGCAGCCGGCGGGACAGGGGGCTAGAGGAGACCCAGTACTTC CASSRRDRGLEETQYF
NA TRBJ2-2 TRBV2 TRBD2 TGTGCCAGCAGTGAGGTGGGGGGGGCCGGGGAGCTGTTTTTT CASSEVGGAGELFF
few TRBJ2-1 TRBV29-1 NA TGCAGCGTTGCGCGCCACGGGGAATCCTACAATGAGCAGTTCTTC CSVARHGESYNEQFF
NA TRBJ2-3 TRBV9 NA TGTGCCAGCAGCGTAGAGTCGGGAGATTCGACAGATACGCAGTATTTT CASSVESGDSTDTQYF
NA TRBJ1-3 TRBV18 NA TGTGCCAGCTCACCAGGAGGGTTCTCTGGAAACACCATATATTTT CASSPGGFSGNTIYF
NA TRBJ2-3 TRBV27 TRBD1 TGTGCCAGCAGTTTATCAGGACAGGGTCGTGCAGATACGCAGTATTTT CASSLSGQGRADTQYF
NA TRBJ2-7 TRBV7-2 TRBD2 TGTGCCAGCAGGTCTGGGGGTAGCGGGGCCAACGAGCAGTACTTC CASRSGGSGANEQYF
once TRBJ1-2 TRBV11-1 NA TGTGCCAGCAGCTTGGGTAGCAGGGCCCCTGGCACCTTC CASSLGSRAPGTF
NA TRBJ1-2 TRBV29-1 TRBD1 TGCAGCGGGACGGGACAGCACTATGGCTACACCTTC CSGTGQHYGYTF
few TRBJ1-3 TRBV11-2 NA TGTGCCAGCAGCCCCCGGTTAGGGAGCTCTGGAAACACCATATATTTT CASSPRLGSSGNTIYF
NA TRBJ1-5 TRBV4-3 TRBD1 TGCGCCAGCAGCCAAGACAGGGGGCTTCAGCCCCAGCATTTT CASSQDRGLQPQHF
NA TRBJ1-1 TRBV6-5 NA TGTGCCAGCAGTTACGTACTAAGGGGAAGCACTGAAGCTTTCTTT CASSYVLRGSTEAFF
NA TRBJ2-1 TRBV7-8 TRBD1 TGTGCCAGCAGCGCCCGGACAGGGTTCTACAATGAGCAGTTCTTC CASSARTGFYNEQFF
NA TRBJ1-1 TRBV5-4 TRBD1 TGTGCCAGCGAACGGACAGGGATGAACACTGAAGCTTTCTTT CASERTGMNTEAFF
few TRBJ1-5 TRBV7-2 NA TGTGCCAGCAGCTTACAACAGGATAGCAATCAGCCCCAGCATTTT CASSLQQDSNQPQHF
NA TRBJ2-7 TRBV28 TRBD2 TGTGCCAGCAGTTTGCTGACTAGCGGGACCGCCTACGAGCAGTACTTC CASSLLTSGTAYEQYF
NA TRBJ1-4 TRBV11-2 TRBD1 TGTGCCAGCAGCTCCAGGGGGCGTGGGGAAAAACTGTTTTTT CASSSRGRGEKLFF